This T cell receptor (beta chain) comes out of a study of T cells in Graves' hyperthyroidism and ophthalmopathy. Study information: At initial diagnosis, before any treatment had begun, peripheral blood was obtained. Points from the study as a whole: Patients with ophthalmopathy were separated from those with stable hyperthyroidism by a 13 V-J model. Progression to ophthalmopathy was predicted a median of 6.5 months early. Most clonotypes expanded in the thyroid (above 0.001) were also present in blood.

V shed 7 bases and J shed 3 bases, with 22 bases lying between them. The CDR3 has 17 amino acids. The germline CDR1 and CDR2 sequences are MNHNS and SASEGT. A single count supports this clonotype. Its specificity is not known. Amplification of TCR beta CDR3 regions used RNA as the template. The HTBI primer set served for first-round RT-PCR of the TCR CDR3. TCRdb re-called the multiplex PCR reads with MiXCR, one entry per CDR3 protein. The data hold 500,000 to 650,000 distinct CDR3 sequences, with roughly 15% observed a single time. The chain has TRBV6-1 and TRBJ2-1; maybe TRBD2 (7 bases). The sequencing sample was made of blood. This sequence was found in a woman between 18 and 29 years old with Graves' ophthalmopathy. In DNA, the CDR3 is TGTGCCAGCACCGGAGGGGGGGGGGCGGTCTACTACAATGAGCAGTTCTTC. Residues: CASTGGGGAVYYNEQFF.